One T cell receptor beta chain is described in this entry. Antigen specificity is unknown. The record originates from a study of cytomegalovirus exposure and HLA in healthy donors. PCR primers comprised 60 Vbeta and 13 Jbeta primers. Clones were sequenced by immunoSEQ multiplex PCR, and TCRdb holds only the in-frame ones, with some missing. The sample carries around 200,000 clones, roughly 80% recorded once. Trimming removed 6 bases from V and 7 bases from J, with 10 bases in between. This CDR3 comprises 11 residues. Germline V lookup: CDR1 DFQATT, CDR2 SNEGSKA (reference sequence). Notes on the study in general: In an earlier analysis, productive rearrangement rates for most beta V segments clustered near 87% or 30%. Some segments of the V type, notably TRBV6-2 and TRBV6-3, were excluded as indistinguishable. The classifier, whose performance was assessed in both the original and validation cohorts, reportedly diagnosed cytomegalovirus status with high specificity and sensitivity. Roughly uniform depth of sequencing across donors was assumed in presence/absence analyses.

This receptor was identified in a female donor in good health and CMV-seronegative. Sequencing input: PBMCs. The chain couples TRBV20-1 to TRBJ2-1, with D possibly TRBD1 on 5 matching bases. The CDR3 sequence is CSADAGNEQFF. The CDR3 nucleotides read TGCAGTGCGGACGCAGGGAATGAGCAGTTCTTC.